The clone carrying this T cell receptor beta chain has just a few counts. What it recognizes is unknown. This entry comes from a study of beta chain features in type 1 diabetes. Study-level points and caveats: It was not settled here whether HLA type affects TCRB rearrangement. Although PCR might favor shorter templates, it would do so equally in patients and controls. Among all four CD4+ subsets, Type 1 diabetes patients had TCRB CDR3s that were moderately but significantly shorter.

The germline gives CDR1 SEHNR, CDR2 FQNEAQ (reference sequence). V shed 2 bases and J shed 5 bases, with 10 bases lying between them. The CDR3 covers 14 residues. Researchers reported sorting CD4+ naive, central memory, regulatory and stem cell-like memory cells via CD45RO/CCR7/CD25/CD127/CD95/CD27. The investigators reverse transcribed all of the isolated RNA, so they sequenced expressed TCRB transcripts. Profiling relied on immunoSEQ multiplex PCR, and the TCRdb table lists in-frame clones only, not all of them. The sample lists 550,000 to 850,000 clones, around an eighth occurring once. The receptor was isolated from a man aged 18 to 35 with type 1 diabetes. Source material: naive CD4+ T cells from blood. The rearrangement uses TRBV7-9 and TRBJ2-1; D not certain. CDR3 bases: TGTGCCAGCAGCTTAAGCTTCCAGAACAATGAGCAGTTCTTC. Residues: CASSLSFQNNEQFF.